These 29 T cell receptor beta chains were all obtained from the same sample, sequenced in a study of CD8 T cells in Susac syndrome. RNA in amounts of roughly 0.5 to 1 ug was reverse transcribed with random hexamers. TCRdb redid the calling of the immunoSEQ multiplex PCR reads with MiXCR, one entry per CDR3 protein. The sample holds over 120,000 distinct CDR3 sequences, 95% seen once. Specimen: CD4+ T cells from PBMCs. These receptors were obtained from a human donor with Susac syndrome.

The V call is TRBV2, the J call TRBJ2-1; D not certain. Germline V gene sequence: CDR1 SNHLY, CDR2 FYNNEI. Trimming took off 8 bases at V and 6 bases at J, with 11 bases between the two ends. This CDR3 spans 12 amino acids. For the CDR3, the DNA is TGTGCCAGCCTTGATCTACTCAATGAGCAGTTCTTC. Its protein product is CASLDLLNEQFF.

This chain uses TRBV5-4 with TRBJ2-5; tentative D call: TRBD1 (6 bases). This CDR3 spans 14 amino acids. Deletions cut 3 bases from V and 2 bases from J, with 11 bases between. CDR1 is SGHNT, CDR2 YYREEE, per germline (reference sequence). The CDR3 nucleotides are TGTGCCAGCAGCTCCGGACAGCTACAAGAGACCCAGTACTTC. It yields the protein CASSSGQLQETQYF.

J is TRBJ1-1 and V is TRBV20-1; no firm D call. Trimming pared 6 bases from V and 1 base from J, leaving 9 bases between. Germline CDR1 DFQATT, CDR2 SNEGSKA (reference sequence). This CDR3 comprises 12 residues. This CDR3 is CSAARPNTEAFF. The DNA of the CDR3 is TGCAGTGCCGCGCGACCGAACACTGAAGCTTTCTTT.

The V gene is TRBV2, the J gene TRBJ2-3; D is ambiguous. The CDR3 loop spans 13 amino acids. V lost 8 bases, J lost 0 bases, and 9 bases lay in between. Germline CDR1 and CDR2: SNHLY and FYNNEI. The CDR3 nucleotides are TGTGCCAGCGCCATGGACAGCACAGATACGCAGTATTTT. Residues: CASAMDSTDTQYF.

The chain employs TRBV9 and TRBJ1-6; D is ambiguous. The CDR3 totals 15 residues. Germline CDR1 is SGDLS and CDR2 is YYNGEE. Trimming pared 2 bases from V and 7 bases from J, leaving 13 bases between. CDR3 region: CASSVVGTGNSPLHF. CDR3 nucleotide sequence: TGTGCCAGCAGCGTCGTCGGCACTGGGAATTCACCCCTCCACTTT.

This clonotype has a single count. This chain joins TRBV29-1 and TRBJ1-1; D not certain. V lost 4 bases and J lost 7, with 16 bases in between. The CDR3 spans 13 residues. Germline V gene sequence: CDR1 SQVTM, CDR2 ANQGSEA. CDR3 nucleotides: TGCAGCGTTGTAAATTGGGGAAGTGGTGAAGCTTTCTTT. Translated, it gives CSVVNWGSGEAFF. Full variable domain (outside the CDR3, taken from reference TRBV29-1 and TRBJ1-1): SAVISQKPSRDICQRGTSLTIQCQVDSQVTMMFWYRQQPGQSLTLIATANQGSEATYESGFVIDKFPISRPNLTFSTLTVSNMSPEDSSIYLCSVVNWGSGEAFFGQGTRLTVV.

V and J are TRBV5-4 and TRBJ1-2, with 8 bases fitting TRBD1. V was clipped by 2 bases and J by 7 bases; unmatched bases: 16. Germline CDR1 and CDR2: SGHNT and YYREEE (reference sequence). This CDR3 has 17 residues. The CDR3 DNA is TGTGCCAGCAGCTTAGACACCCTCAGGCAGGGGGCTGGTGGCTACACCTTC. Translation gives CASSLDTLRQGAGGYTF.

CDR3 loop: CASRLLGTRGDTQYF. The CDR3 coding sequence is TGTGCCAGCCGACTTCTGGGCACCCGAGGAGATACGCAGTATTTT. The chain combines TRBV28 with TRBJ2-3; no definite D call. V shed 8 bases and J shed 5 bases, with 20 bases lying between them. Germline loops: CDR1 MDHEN, CDR2 SYDVKM. The CDR3 spans 15 residues.

The DNA for the CDR3 is TGTGCCAGTAGTATTACGGGGTCCTACGAGCAGTACTTC. It encodes CASSITGSYEQYF. This chain links TRBV19 with TRBJ2-7; TRBD2 is a possible D gene (5 bases). Trimming cost V 3 bases and J 1 base, with 7 bases left between them. Germline V gene lookup returns CDR1 LNHDA and CDR2 SQIVND (reference sequence). The CDR3 runs 13 residues.

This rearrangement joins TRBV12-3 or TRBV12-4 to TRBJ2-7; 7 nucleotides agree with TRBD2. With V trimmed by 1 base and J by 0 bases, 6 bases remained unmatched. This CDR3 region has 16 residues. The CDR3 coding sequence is TGTGCCAGCAGTTTAGGCCTAGCGGACCTCTCCTACGAGCAGTACTTC. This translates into CASSLGLADLSYEQYF.

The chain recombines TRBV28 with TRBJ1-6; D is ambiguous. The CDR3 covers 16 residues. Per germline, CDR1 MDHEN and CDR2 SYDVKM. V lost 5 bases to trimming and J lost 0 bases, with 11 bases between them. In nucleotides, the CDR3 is TGTGCCAGCAGTCCCCGAGGGAGCTCCTATAATTCACCCCTCCACTTT. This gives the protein CASSPRGSSYNSPLHF.

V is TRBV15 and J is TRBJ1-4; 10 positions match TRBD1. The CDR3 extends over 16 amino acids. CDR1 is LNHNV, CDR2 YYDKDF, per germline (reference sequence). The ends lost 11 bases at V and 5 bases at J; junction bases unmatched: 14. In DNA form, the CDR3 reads TGTGCCGCACAAAGGACAGGGGGAGAATCAAATGAAAAACTGTTTTTT. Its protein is CAAQRTGGESNEKLFF.

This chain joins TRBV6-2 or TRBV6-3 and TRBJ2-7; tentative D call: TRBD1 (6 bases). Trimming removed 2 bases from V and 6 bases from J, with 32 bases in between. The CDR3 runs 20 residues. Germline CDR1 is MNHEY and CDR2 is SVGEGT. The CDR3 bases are TGTGCCAGCAGTTACCGCCCCCTGCGGTCCGGTGGGGGCTTAGGTGGCGAGCAGTACTTC. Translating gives CASSYRPLRSGGGLGGEQYF.

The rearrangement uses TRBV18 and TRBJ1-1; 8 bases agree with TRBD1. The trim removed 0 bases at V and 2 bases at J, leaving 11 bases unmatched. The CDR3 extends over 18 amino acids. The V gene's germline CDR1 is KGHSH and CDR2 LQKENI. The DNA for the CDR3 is TGTGCCAGCTCACCACCCGGACAGGGTTTGTGGACAAACACTGAAGCTTTCTTT. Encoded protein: CASSPPGQGLWTNTEAFF.

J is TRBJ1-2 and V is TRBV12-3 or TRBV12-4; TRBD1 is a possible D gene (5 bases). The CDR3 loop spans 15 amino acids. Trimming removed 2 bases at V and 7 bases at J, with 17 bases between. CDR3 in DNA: TGTGCCAGCAGTTTATCCCGGCGGGGGTCAAGTGGCTACACCTTC. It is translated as CASSLSRRGSSGYTF.

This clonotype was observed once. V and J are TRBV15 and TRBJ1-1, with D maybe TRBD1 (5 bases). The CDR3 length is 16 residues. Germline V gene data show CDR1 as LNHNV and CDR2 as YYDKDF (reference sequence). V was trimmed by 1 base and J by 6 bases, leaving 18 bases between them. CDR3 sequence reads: CATSRATIGARSEAFF. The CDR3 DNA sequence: TGTGCCACCAGCAGAGCCACGATCGGGGCTAGGTCTGAAGCTTTCTTT.

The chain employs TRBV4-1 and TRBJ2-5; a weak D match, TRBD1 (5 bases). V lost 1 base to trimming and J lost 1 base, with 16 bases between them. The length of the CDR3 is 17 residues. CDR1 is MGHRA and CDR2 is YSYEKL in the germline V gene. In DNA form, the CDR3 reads TGCGCCAGCAGCCAAGGTTGGCCCAGTGGGGCCCAAGAGACCCAGTACTTC. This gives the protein CASSQGWPSGAQETQYF.

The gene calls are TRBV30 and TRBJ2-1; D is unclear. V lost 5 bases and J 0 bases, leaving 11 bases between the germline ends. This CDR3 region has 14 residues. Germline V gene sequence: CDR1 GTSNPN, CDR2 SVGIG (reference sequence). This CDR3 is CAWVSRSSYNEQFF. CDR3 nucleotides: TGTGCCTGGGTCAGTAGGAGCTCCTACAATGAGCAGTTCTTC.

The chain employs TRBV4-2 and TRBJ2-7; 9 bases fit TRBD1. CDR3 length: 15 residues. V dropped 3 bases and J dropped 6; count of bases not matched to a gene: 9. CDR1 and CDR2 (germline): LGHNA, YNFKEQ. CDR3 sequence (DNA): TGTGCCAGCAGCCAGACGGACAGGGGACCTGTCGAGCAGTACTTC. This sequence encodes CASSQTDRGPVEQYF.

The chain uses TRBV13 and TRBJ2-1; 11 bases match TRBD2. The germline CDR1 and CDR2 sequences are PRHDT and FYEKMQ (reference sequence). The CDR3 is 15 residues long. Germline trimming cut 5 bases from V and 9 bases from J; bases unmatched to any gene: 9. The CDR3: CASSPRLAGIGEQFF. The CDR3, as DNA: TGTGCCAGCAGCCCTCGACTAGCGGGAATCGGTGAGCAGTTCTTC. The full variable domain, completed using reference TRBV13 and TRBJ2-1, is AAGVIQSPRHLIKEKRETATLKCYPIPRHDTVYWYQQGPGQDPQFLISFYEKMQSDKGSIPDRFSAQQFSDYHSELNMSSLELGDSALYFCASSPRLAGIGEQFFGPGTRLTVL.

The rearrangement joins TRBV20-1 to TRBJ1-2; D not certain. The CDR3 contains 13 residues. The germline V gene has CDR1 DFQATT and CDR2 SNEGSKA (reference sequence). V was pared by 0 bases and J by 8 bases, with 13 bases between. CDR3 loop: CSARDRTGQGYTF. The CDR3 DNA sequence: TGCAGTGCTAGAGATCGGACGGGTCAGGGCTACACCTTC.

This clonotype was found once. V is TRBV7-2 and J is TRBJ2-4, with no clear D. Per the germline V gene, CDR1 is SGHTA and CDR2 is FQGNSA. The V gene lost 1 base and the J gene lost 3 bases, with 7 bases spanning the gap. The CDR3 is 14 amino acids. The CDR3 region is CASSLGHGKNIQYF. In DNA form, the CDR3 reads TGTGCCAGCAGCTTAGGACACGGCAAAAACATTCAGTACTTC.

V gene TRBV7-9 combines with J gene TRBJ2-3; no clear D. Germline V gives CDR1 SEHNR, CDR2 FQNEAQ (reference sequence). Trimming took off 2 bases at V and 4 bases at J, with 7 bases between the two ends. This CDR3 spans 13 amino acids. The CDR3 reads CASSLKGPDTQYF. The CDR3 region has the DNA TGTGCCAGCAGCTTAAAAGGTCCAGATACGCAGTATTTT.

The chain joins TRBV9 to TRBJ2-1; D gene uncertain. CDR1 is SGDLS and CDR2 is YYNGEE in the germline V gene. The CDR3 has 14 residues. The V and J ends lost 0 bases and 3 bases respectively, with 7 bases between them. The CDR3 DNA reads TGTGCCAGCAGCGTAGAAAACAGCTACAATGAGCAGTTCTTC. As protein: CASSVENSYNEQFF.

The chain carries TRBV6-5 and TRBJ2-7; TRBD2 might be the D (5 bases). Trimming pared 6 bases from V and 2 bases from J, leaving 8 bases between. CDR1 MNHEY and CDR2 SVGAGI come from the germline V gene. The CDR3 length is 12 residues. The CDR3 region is CASRTRTYEQYF. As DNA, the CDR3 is TGTGCCAGCAGAACTAGAACCTACGAGCAGTACTTC.

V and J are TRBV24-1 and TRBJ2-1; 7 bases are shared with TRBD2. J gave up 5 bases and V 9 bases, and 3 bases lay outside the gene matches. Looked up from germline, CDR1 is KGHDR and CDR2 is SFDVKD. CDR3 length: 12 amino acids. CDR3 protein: CATGGSDNEQFF. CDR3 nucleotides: TGTGCCACCGGCGGGAGCGACAATGAGCAGTTCTTC.

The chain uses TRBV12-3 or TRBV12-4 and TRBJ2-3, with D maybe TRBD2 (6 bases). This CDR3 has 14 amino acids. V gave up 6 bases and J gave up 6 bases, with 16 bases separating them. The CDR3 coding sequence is TGTGCCAGCAGCCTCGGTCTCCGGGGGGATACGCAGTATTTT. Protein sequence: CASSLGLRGDTQYF.

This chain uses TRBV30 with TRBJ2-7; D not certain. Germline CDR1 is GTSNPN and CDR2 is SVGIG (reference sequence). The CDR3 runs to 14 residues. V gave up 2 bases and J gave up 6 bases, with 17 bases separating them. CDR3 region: CAWSQWTRNSEQYF. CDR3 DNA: TGTGCCTGGAGTCAGTGGACCCGAAACTCCGAGCAGTACTTC.

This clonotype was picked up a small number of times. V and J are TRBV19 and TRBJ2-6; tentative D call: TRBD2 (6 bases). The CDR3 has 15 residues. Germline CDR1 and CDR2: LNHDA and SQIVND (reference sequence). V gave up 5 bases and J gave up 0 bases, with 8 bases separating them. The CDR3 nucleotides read TGTGCCAGTAGTCTCGGGAGCTCTGGGGCCAACGTCCTGACTTTC. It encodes CASSLGSSGANVLTF.